The source of this T cell receptor (beta chain) is a study of cytomegalovirus exposure and HLA in healthy donors. Germline CDR1 reads MDHEN; CDR2 reads SYDVKM. Losses at the gene ends were 2 bases for V and 6 bases for J; bases not matched to a gene: 16. The CDR3 runs 18 residues. This clone was observed a few times. Its antigen is still unknown. Researchers ran the PCR with 60 Vbeta and 13 Jbeta primers. Assay used: immunoSEQ multiplex PCR; TCRdb lists only in-frame clones, some missing. The table lists about 130,000 clones, 17% of them singletons. Findings and limits, study-wide: In vitro, a few CMV-associated chains proved specific for CMV antigens. Sequence variants that were highly shared formed a cluster that was likely a sequencing artifact. The presence/absence work took it that sequencing depth was about the same across donors. TCR beta V- and J-gene trimming was later associated with a missense DCLRE1C variant.

The rearrangement uses TRBV28 and TRBJ2-3, with 8 bases aligning to TRBD2. Sequenced material: PBMCs. This TCR was recovered from a female donor in good health and CMV-seropositive. This CDR3 reads CASSLRSEKGLEGDTQYF. The CDR3 DNA follows: TGTGCCAGCAGTTTACGGTCAGAGAAGGGACTAGAGGGCGATACGCAGTATTTT.